This TCR beta chain comes out of a study of T cell responses to AZD1222 COVID-19 vaccine. Generated by immunoSEQ multiplex PCR, the TCRdb table keeps only in-frame clones and is missing some. Of under 130,000 clones listed, roughly 90% are singletons. The V gene lost 6 bases and the J gene lost 12 bases, with 18 bases spanning the gap. CDR1 and CDR2 from the germline V gene are MNHEY and SVGAGI. CDR3 size: 13 residues. This clone was seen only once. The input for sequencing was peripheral blood, taken on day 0 of AZD1222 vaccination. This sequence originates from an adult in good health. The rearrangement joins TRBV6-5 to TRBJ2-1; D is ambiguous. CDR3 sequence: CASRDQQFGRQFF. CDR3 nucleotide sequence: TGTGCCAGCAGAGATCAACAGTTTGGTAGGCAGTTCTTC.